The present T cell receptor (beta chain) was sequenced within a study of tumor-infiltrating lymphocytes in localized non-small cell lung cancer. About the study: Each patient gave resected tumor and non-adjacent uninvolved lung tissue. Findings and caveats of the study: Recurrence-free survival showed no association with tumor T-cell fraction. T-cell fraction did not differ between immunotypes IM1 and IM2.

The V and J ends lost 2 bases and 6 bases, in that order; junction bases with no gene match: 13. CDR3 length equals 16 residues. Germline lookup yields CDR1 SEHNR and CDR2 FQNEAQ (reference sequence). Regarding this clone: The antigen is not known.

Sequencing was performed with immunoSEQ multiplex PCR; in TCRdb, only in-frame clones are kept and a portion is missing. The data contain more than 9,500 clones, 66% of them singletons. This clonotype was obtained from a human donor with non-small cell lung cancer. Material for sequencing was lung tumor tissue. This chain uses TRBV7-9 with TRBJ2-7, with 7 bases identical to TRBD1. CDR3 protein: CASSLTMGRQGSEQYF. CDR3 nucleotide sequence: TGTGCCAGCAGCTTAACCATGGGGCGACAGGGCTCCGAGCAGTACTTC.